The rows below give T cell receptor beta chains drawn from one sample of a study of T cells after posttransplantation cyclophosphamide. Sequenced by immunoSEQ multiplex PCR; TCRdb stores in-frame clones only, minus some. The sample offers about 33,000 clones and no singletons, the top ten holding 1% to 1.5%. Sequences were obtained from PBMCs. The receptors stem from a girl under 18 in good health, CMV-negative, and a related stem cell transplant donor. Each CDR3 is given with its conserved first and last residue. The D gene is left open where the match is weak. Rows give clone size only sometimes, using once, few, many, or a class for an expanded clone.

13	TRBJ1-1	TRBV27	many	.	TGTGCCAGCAGTGGCAGGGGGAACACTGAAGCTTTCTTT	CASSGRGNTEAFF
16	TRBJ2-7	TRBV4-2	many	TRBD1	TGTGCCAGCAGCCCGGGACAGGGAGCGGGCTCCTACGAGCAGTACTTC	CASSPGQGAGSYEQYF
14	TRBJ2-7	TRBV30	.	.	TGTGCCTGGAGTGTACGCGCGGTGGGGGGCGAGCAGTACTTC	CAWSVRAVGGEQYF
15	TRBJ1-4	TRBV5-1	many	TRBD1	TGCGCCAGCAGCTTGACTGACAGGGGGCATGAAAAACTGTTTTTT	CASSLTDRGHEKLFF
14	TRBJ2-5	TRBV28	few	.	TGTGCCAGCCGCCGGGACTCCGGCCAAGAGACCCAGTACTTC	CASRRDSGQETQYF
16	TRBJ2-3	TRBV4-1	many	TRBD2	TGCGCCAGCAGCCAAGTACTAGCGGGGGACACAGATACGCAGTATTTT	CASSQVLAGDTDTQYF
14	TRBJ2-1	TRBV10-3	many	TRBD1	TGTGCCATCAGTGACTTACAGGGGGATGTTGAGCAGTTCTTC	CAISDLQGDVEQFF
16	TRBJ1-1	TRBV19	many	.	TGTGCCAGTAGTATAGAGACAGAACAGAAGGGCACTGAAGCTTTCTTT	CASSIETEQKGTEAFF
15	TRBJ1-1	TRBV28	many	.	TGTGCCAGCACTTATACAGGTTGGGCAAGAACTGAAGCTTTCTTT	CASTYTGWARTEAFF
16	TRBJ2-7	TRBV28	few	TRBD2	TGTGCCAGCAGTTTACTGGGCAGCGGGGAAAACTACGAGCAGTACTTC	CASSLLGSGENYEQYF
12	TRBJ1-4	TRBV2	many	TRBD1	TGTGCCAGCACCCCAGGGGGGGAAAAACTGTTTTTT	CASTPGGEKLFF
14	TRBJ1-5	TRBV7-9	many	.	TGTGCCAGCAGCTCTCCGGGGGGAGAACAGCCCCAGCATTTT	CASSSPGGEQPQHF
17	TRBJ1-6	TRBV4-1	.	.	TGCGCCAGCAGCCCCGGGAGGCAGAGCTCCTATAATTCACCCCTCCACTTT	CASSPGRQSSYNSPLHF
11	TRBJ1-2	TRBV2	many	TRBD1	TGTGCCAGCCATAGACAGGGTGGCTACACCTTC	CASHRQGGYTF
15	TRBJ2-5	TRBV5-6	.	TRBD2	TGTGCCAGCAGGTTTACTAGCGGGGGCGAAGAGACCCAGTACTTC	CASRFTSGGEETQYF
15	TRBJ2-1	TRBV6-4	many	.	TGTGCCAGCAGTGACACGGCGGGGTCCTACAATGAGCAGTTCTTC	CASSDTAGSYNEQFF
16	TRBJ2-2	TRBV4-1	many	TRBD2	TGCGCCAGCAGCCAGCAGACTAGCGGAAACACCGGGGAGCTGTTTTTT	CASSQQTSGNTGELFF
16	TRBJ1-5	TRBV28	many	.	TGTGCCAGCAGCCCAACTCGGGGAGGGGGCAATCAGCCCCAGCATTTT	CASSPTRGGGNQPQHF
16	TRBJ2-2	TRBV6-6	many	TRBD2	TGTGCCAGCAGTCCCGGGACTAGCGGGGTTACCGGGGAGCTGTTTTTT	CASSPGTSGVTGELFF
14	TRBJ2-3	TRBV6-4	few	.	TGTGCCAGCAGTGACTCGGGAGACACAGATACGCAGTATTTT	CASSDSGDTDTQYF
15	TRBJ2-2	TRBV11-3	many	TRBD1	TGTGCCAGCAGCTATACAGGGGAAGTCACCGGGGAGCTGTTTTTT	CASSYTGEVTGELFF
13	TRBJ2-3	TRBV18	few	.	TGTGCCAGCTCACCTCCGTTCGCAGATACGCAGTATTTT	CASSPPFADTQYF
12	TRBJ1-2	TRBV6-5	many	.	TGTGCCAGCAGACAGGGTATCTATGGCTACACCTTC	CASRQGIYGYTF
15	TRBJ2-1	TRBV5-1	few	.	TGCGCCAGCAGCTTGGGATGGTTACGCGACAATGAGCAGTTCTTC	CASSLGWLRDNEQFF
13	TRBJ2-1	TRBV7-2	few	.	TGTGCCAGCAACTTTTTTCTGGAGAATGAGCAGTTCTTC	CASNFFLENEQFF